The 19 T cell receptor beta chains listed next were all sequenced from one sample in a study of blood T cell repertoires in COVID-19. Here immunoSEQ multiplex PCR was the method, and the copy in TCRdb shows in-frame clones only, minus some. The sample lists 300,000 to 400,000 clones; approximately 88% were seen once. The sequencing sample was made of peripheral blood. Receptors originate from a woman aged 25-40 years with COVID-19, enrolled during active disease.

The V call is TRBV18, the J call TRBJ1-4; TRBD1 matches 10 bases. Trimming removed 3 bases from V and 5 bases from J; junction bases left unmatched: 3. Germline V gene data show CDR1 as KGHSH and CDR2 as LQKENI. This CDR3 has 15 residues. In DNA form, the CDR3 reads TGTGCCAGCTCACCTATGGGACAGGGGAATGAAAAACTGTTTTTT. Translating it yields CASSPMGQGNEKLFF.

The chain recombines TRBV6-5 with TRBJ2-7; D perhaps matches TRBD2 (7 bases). Trimming left V 0 bases short and J 4 bases short, with 10 bases between. CDR1 and CDR2 (germline): MNHEY, SVGAGI. The CDR3 totals 14 residues. The CDR3 protein is CASSYSRGPYEQYF. As DNA, the CDR3 is TGTGCCAGCAGTTACTCGCGGGGGCCGTACGAGCAGTACTTC.

V usage is TRBV15 and J usage is TRBJ1-4; a weak D match, TRBD1 (5 bases). In germline, CDR1 is LNHNV, CDR2 YYDKDF (reference sequence). V lost 4 bases and J lost 4, with 10 bases in between. CDR3 length equals 14 residues. The CDR3 coding sequence is TGTGCCACCAGCACGCGGGGCATTAATGAAAAACTGTTTTTT. Its protein product is CATSTRGINEKLFF.

The CDR3 region has the DNA TGTGCCAGCAGCTTGACGGAGGGTCCCGGGGAGCTGTTTTTT. It translates to CASSLTEGPGELFF. This rearrangement joins TRBV5-6 to TRBJ2-2; D is perhaps TRBD2 (6 bases). Trimming took 1 base from V and 6 from J, leaving 10 bases between them. In germline, CDR1 is SGHDT, CDR2 YYEEEE. CDR3 length: 14 residues. Looking up the rest from reference TRBV5-6 and TRBJ2-2 gives the full variable domain: DAGVTQSPTHLIKTRGQQVTLRCSPKSGHDTVSWYQQALGQGPQFIFQYYEEEERQRGNFPDRFSGHQFPNYSSELNVNALLLGDSALYLCASSLTEGPGELFFGEGSRLTVL.

The chain couples TRBV7-9 to TRBJ1-2, with D tentatively TRBD1 (5 bases). Germline CDR1 is SEHNR and CDR2 is FQNEAQ (reference sequence). The CDR3 sequence is 15 residues long. Between the trimmed V and J ends, which lost 2 bases and 1 base, there was a span of 11 bases. The CDR3, as DNA: TGTGCCAGCAGCTTATGGCAGGGTGGTAACTATGGCTACACCTTC. Translated: CASSLWQGGNYGYTF.

The chain combines TRBV15 with TRBJ1-1, with 7 bases fitting TRBD1. In germline, CDR1 is LNHNV, CDR2 YYDKDF (reference sequence). The trim removed 3 bases at V and 1 base at J, leaving 5 bases unmatched. The length of the CDR3 is 15 residues. The CDR3 DNA reads as TGTGCCACCAGCAGGCGGACAGGATCGAACACTGAAGCTTTCTTT. Protein product: CATSRRTGSNTEAFF. The entire variable domain, with the rest obtained from reference TRBV15 and TRBJ1-1, is as follows: DAMVIQNPRYQVTQFGKPVTLSCSQTLNHNVMYWYQQKSSQAPKLLFHYYDKDFNNEADTPDNFQSRRPNTSFCFLDIRSPGLGDTAMYLCATSRRTGSNTEAFFGQGTRLTVV.

The chain couples TRBV7-2 to TRBJ2-3; D call uncertain. This CDR3 contains 14 residues. The germline V gene encodes CDR1 SGHTA and CDR2 FQGNSA. The V and J ends lost 7 bases and 6 bases respectively, with 17 bases between them. CDR3 bases: TGTGCCAGCAACCCCTTGAGGAGTAGGGATACGCAGTATTTT. Translating gives CASNPLRSRDTQYF.

V usage is TRBV15 and J usage is TRBJ2-3, with 7 bases fitting TRBD1. The CDR3 has 16 residues. The germline gives CDR1 LNHNV, CDR2 YYDKDF (reference sequence). J was trimmed by 2 bases and V by 1 base; bases with no gene match: 6. CDR3 DNA sequence: TGTGCCACCAGCAGAGCGAACAGGGGCAACACAGATACGCAGTATTTT. The encoded protein is CATSRANRGNTDTQYF.

The V gene is TRBV4-1, the J gene TRBJ1-6, with 10 bases matching TRBD1. Germline trimming cut 1 base from V and 7 bases from J; bases unmatched to any gene: 4. The germline V gene has CDR1 MGHRA and CDR2 YSYEKL. The CDR3 consists of 16 residues. The CDR3 DNA sequence: TGCGCCAGCAGCCAAGTGATGGACAGGGGGAATTCACCCCTCCACTTT. Translated: CASSQVMDRGNSPLHF.

V usage is TRBV6-5 and J usage is TRBJ1-3; D may be TRBD1 (5 bases). Trimming took off 8 bases at V and 3 bases at J, with 11 bases between the two ends. CDR1 is MNHEY, CDR2 SVGAGI, per germline. The CDR3 length is 13 residues. The CDR3 DNA sequence: TGTGCCAGCCGGCAGGGCGTTGGAAACACCATATATTTT. Its translation: CASRQGVGNTIYF.

The CDR3 sequence: CASSPNGGGSYEQYF. DNA of the CDR3: TGTGCCAGCAGCCCAAACGGGGGAGGCTCCTACGAGCAGTACTTC. The chain uses TRBV5-6 and TRBJ2-7, with D perhaps matching TRBD2 (6 bases). In germline, CDR1 is SGHDT, CDR2 YYEEEE. V lost 4 bases to trimming and J lost 0 bases, with 14 bases between them. The CDR3 covers 15 residues.

The chain carries TRBV19 and TRBJ2-1; 9 bases fit TRBD1. The CDR3 loop spans 15 amino acids. V trimming: 3 bases; J trimming: 3 bases; junction bases outside the gene matches: 3. Germline CDR1 is LNHDA and CDR2 is SQIVND (reference sequence). The CDR3 sequence: CASSIGTGIYNEQFF. In nucleotides, the CDR3 is TGTGCCAGTAGTATCGGGACAGGGATCTACAATGAGCAGTTCTTC.

J is TRBJ2-6 and V is TRBV3-1 (or the pseudogene TRBV3-2), with 7 positions matching TRBD1. CDR3 length equals 15 residues. Per germline, CDR1 LGHDT and CDR2 YNNKEL (reference sequence). V dropped 4 bases and J dropped 1; count of bases not matched to a gene: 1. Here the CDR3 DNA reads TGTGCCAGCAGCCGCAGGGGGTCTGGGGCCAACGTCCTGACTTTC. Amino acids: CASSRRGSGANVLTF.

V and J are TRBV28 and TRBJ1-6; D unclear. Germline loops: CDR1 MDHEN, CDR2 SYDVKM. The CDR3 is made up of 14 amino acids. Trimming took off 8 bases at V and 9 bases at J, with 17 bases between the two ends. The DNA for the CDR3 is TGTGCCAGCGTTGCAGTACGCCCCCTTTCACCCCTCCACTTT. Translation gives CASVAVRPLSPLHF. The whole variable domain, filled in from reference TRBV28 and TRBJ1-6, reads DVKVTQSSRYLVKRTGEKVFLECVQDMDHENMFWYRQDPGLGLRLIYFSYDVKMKEKGDIPEGYSVSREKKERFSLILESASTNQTSMYLCASVAVRPLSPLHFGNGTRLTVT.

The chain combines TRBV6-5 with TRBJ1-1, with TRBD1 as a possible D gene (5 bases). CDR3 length: 14 residues. Trimming shortened V by 11 bases and J by 5 bases, and 21 bases separated the two germline ends. Per the germline V gene, CDR1 is MNHEY and CDR2 is SVGAGI. The CDR3 DNA is TGTGCCGTATGTCGGAGGGGCGCGGGGACTGAAGCTTTCTTT. It codes for CAVCRRGAGTEAFF.

V gene TRBV19 combines with J gene TRBJ1-2; D uncertain. Germline lookup yields CDR1 LNHDA and CDR2 SQIVND (reference sequence). The V and J ends lost 3 bases and 6 bases respectively, with 14 bases between them. CDR3 size: 14 residues. The CDR3: CASSILGRVHGYTF. Written as DNA, the CDR3 is TGTGCCAGTAGTATCTTAGGGAGAGTTCATGGCTACACCTTC.

A single count supports this clone. V gene TRBV3-1 (or the pseudogene TRBV3-2) combines with J gene TRBJ2-1, with a weak D call TRBD2 (7 bases). CDR3 length: 16 amino acids. Germline-derived CDR1 and CDR2 are LGHDT and YNNKEL (reference sequence). The V end was cut by 7 bases, the J end by 3 bases, with 19 bases between. The chain's CDR3 is CASMLGGDTSYNEQFF. CDR3 coding DNA: TGTGCCAGCATGCTAGGGGGGGACACCAGCTACAATGAGCAGTTCTTC.

The rearrangement uses TRBV7-9 and TRBJ1-2, with TRBD1 identical over 7 bases. V shed 8 bases, J shed 8 bases, and the junction held 8 bases outside the gene matches. The germline V gene encodes CDR1 SEHNR and CDR2 FQNEAQ (reference sequence). The CDR3 loop spans 12 amino acids. This CDR3 reads CASGTVGSGYTF. The CDR3 nucleotides read TGTGCCAGCGGGACAGTTGGATCCGGCTACACCTTC.

J is TRBJ1-6 and V is TRBV4-1; TRBD1 aligns across 7 bases. Losses at the gene ends were 1 base for V and 10 bases for J; bases not matched to a gene: 10. Germline CDR1 MGHRA, CDR2 YSYEKL. The CDR3 runs 16 residues. The CDR3 DNA sequence: TGCGCCAGCAGCCAAGGTCGTGACAGGGTAGCCTCACCCCTCCACTTT. Protein product: CASSQGRDRVASPLHF.